This entry is about one TCR beta chain. Its antigen remains unidentified. Here immunoSEQ multiplex PCR was the method, and the copy in TCRdb shows in-frame clones only, minus some. Here the sample spans hundreds of thousands of clones, about nine tenths being singletons. Germline V gives CDR1 SNHLY, CDR2 FYNNEI. This CDR3 has 13 amino acids. Trimming stripped 4 bases from V and 7 bases from J, with 13 bases between. The data belong to a study of Ad26.COV2.S vaccination and SARS-CoV-2 variants. About the research overall: Vaccine-arm donor from the placebo-controlled COV1001 Ad26.COV2.S trial.

Treatment: around 19 received Ad26.COV2.S at low or high dose, single or two shots; roughly five received placebo; per-sample allocation not given. The investigators took samples on day 63 after the first vaccine or placebo injection. This adult donor, from Boston, was 18-55 years old. Study observations and caveats: Placebo recipients and vaccine recipients were similar in non-spike TCR breadth.

The clonotype comes from a person between 18 and 60 years old who received the Ad26.COV2.S COVID-19 vaccine or a placebo. This material consisted of peripheral blood, taken in a trial of Ad26.COV2.S vaccine versus placebo. The chain employs TRBV2 and TRBJ1-1; no clear D gene. CDR3 region: CASSVRGRLEAFF. The DNA of the CDR3 is TGTGCCAGCAGTGTCCGGGGTCGACTTGAAGCTTTCTTT.